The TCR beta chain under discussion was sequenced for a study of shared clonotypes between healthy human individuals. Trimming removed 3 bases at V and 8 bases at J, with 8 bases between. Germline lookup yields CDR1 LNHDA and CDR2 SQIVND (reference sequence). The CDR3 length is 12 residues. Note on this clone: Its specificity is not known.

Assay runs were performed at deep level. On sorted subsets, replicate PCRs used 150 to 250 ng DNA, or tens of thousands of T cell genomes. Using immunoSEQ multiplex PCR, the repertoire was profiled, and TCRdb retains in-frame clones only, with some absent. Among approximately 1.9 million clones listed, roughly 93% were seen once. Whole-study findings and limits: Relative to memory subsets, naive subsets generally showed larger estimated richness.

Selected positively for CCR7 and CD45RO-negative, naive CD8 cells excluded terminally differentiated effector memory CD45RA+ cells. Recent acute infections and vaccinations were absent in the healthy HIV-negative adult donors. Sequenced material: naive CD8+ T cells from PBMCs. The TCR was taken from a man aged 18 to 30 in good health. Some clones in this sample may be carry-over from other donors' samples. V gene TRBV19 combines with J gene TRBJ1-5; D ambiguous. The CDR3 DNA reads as TGTGCCAGTAGTATTAAAGTGGAGCCCCAGCATTTT. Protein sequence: CASSIKVEPQHF. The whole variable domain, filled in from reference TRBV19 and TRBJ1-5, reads DGGITQSPKYLFRKEGQNVTLSCEQNLNHDAMYWYRQDPGQGLRLIYYSQIVNDFQKGDIAEGYSVSREKKESFPLTVTSAQKNPTAFYLCASSIKVEPQHFGDGTRLSIL.